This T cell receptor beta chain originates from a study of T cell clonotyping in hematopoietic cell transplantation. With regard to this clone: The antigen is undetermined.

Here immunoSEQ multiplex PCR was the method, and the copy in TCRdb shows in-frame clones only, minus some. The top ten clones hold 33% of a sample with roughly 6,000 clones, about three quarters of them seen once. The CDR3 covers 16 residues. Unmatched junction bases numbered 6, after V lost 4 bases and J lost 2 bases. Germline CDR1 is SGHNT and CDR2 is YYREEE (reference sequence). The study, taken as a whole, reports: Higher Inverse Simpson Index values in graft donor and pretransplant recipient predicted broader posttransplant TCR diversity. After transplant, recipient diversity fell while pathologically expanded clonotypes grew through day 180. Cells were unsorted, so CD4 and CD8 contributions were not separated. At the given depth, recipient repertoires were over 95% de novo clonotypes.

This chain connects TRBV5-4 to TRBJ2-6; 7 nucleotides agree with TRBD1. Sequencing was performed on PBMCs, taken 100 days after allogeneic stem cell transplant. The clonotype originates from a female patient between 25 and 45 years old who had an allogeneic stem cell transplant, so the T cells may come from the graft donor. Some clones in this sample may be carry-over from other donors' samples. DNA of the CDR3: TGTGCCAGCAGCCCCTCAACAGGGGCTGGGGCCAACGTCCTGACTTTC. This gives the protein CASSPSTGAGANVLTF.